These 6 T cell receptor beta chains share one sample of origin, sequenced in a study of cytomegalovirus exposure and HLA in healthy donors. Primers for the PCR totalled 60 Vbeta and 13 Jbeta. Data came from immunoSEQ multiplex PCR; TCRdb stores just in-frame clones and leaves some out. The data hold tens of thousands of clones, with 63% observed a single time. What was sequenced was PBMCs. The source is a woman in her thirties or forties in good health and CMV-seropositive.

This clone was detected only a few times. This chain connects TRBV28 to TRBJ1-5, with TRBD1 as a possible D gene (6 bases). Trimming took off 6 bases at V and 7 bases at J, with 10 bases between the two ends. Germline V gene lookup returns CDR1 MDHEN and CDR2 SYDVKM. The CDR3 contains 12 residues. The DNA of the CDR3 is TGTGCCAGCAGGTCAGGGGCCCAGCCCCAGCATTTT. Its protein product is CASRSGAQPQHF.

The rearrangement links TRBV7-9 to TRBJ2-7; tentative D call: TRBD2 (6 bases). The germline V gene encodes CDR1 SEHNR and CDR2 FQNEAQ (reference sequence). This CDR3 has 14 amino acids. V was cut by 3 bases and J by 6 bases, with 15 bases left in between. For the CDR3, the DNA is TGTGCCAGCAGCTTGTCGATGGGGGGTCTCGAGCAGTACTTC. Protein sequence: CASSLSMGGLEQYF.

The sample holds a few counts of this clone. The genes are TRBV5-6 and TRBJ1-2, with D tentatively TRBD1 (5 bases). V was pared by 5 bases and J by 6 bases, with 32 bases between. This CDR3 spans 19 amino acids. Germline CDR1 reads SGHDT; CDR2 reads YYEEEE. The CDR3 DNA is TGTGCCAGCAGTTCTGGTTTAGGGCAGGGCGAGCTGAGGCGGCATGGCTACACCTTC. Translation gives CASSSGLGQGELRRHGYTF.

The chain combines TRBV6-5 with TRBJ2-5; no clear D. Germline-derived CDR1 and CDR2 are MNHEY and SVGAGI. The CDR3 loop spans 13 amino acids. V was pared by 3 bases and J by 4 bases, with 9 bases between. CDR3 residues: CASSYGPGETQYF. The CDR3 bases are TGTGCCAGCAGTTATGGCCCGGGAGAGACCCAGTACTTC.

For this clone: Other DNA sequences in the same sample also yield this CDR3. This chain connects TRBV5-1 to TRBJ2-6; 7 bases match TRBD2. Germline values: CDR1 SGHRS, CDR2 YFSETQ. Trimming took 0 bases from V and 0 from J; bases not matched to a gene: 3. This CDR3 is 17 amino acids long. CDR3 in amino acids: CASSLGGGGSGANVLTF. The CDR3 nucleotides read TGCGCCAGCAGCTTGGGGGGCGGGGGCTCTGGGGCCAACGTCCTGACTTTC. Variable domain in full (rest from reference TRBV5-1 and TRBJ2-6): KAGVTQTPRYLIKTRGQQVTLSCSPISGHRSVSWYQQTPGQGLQFLFEYFSETQRNKGNFPGRFSGRQFSNSRSEMNVSTLELGDSALYLCASSLGGGGSGANVLTFGAGSRLTVL.

This clone turned up a few times. The chain couples TRBV30 to TRBJ2-2, with 7 bases identical to TRBD2. Trimming at V came to 3 bases and at J to 6 bases, leaving 7 bases not matched to a gene. Germline CDR1 GTSNPN, CDR2 SVGIG (reference sequence). The CDR3 is made up of 14 amino acids. The CDR3 DNA follows: TGTGCCTGGAGCGGGGAGGGGAAGGCCGGGGAGCTGTTTTTT. It specifies CAWSGEGKAGELFF.